This is a list of T cell receptor beta chains from one sample in a study of blood T cell repertoires in COVID-19. Sequencing was performed with immunoSEQ multiplex PCR; in TCRdb, only in-frame clones are kept and a portion is missing. The sample records under 130,000 clones, 65% to 80% being singletons. Sequences were obtained from peripheral blood. The receptor set was obtained from a man aged 65 to 79 with active or convalescent COVID-19. Both conserved end residues are part of each CDR3. The D gene is left open where the match is weak. Clone size is given for some rows only: seen once, a few or many times, or a class if the clone is expanded.

v_call: TRBV19
d_call: NA
j_call: TRBJ1-5
clone_size: NA
cdr3_aa: CASRTDRDQPQHF
cdr3_nt: TGTGCCAGTAGAACCGACAGAGATCAGCCCCAGCATTTT

v_call: TRBV7-9
d_call: NA
j_call: TRBJ2-1
clone_size: few
cdr3_aa: CASSLVRDEQFF
cdr3_nt: TGTGCCAGCAGCTTAGTCCGGGATGAGCAGTTCTTC

v_call: TRBV4-1
d_call: NA
j_call: TRBJ2-7
clone_size: NA
cdr3_aa: CASSQADSLSYEQYF
cdr3_nt: TGCGCCAGCAGCCAAGCGGACAGTCTTTCCTACGAGCAGTACTTC

v_call: TRBV9
d_call: NA
j_call: TRBJ1-3
clone_size: NA
cdr3_aa: CASSVSGNTIYF
cdr3_nt: TGTGCCAGCAGCGTTTCAGGAAACACCATATATTTT

v_call: TRBV19
d_call: TRBD1
j_call: TRBJ1-4
clone_size: NA
cdr3_aa: CASKQLGDRDEKLFF
cdr3_nt: TGTGCCAGTAAACAATTGGGGGACAGGGATGAAAAACTGTTTTTT

v_call: TRBV5-1
d_call: TRBD1
j_call: TRBJ2-1
clone_size: NA
cdr3_aa: CASSSGQAGYNEQFF
cdr3_nt: TGCGCCAGCAGCTCCGGACAGGCAGGTTACAATGAGCAGTTCTTC

v_call: TRBV4-1
d_call: NA
j_call: TRBJ1-1
clone_size: NA
cdr3_aa: CASSQASGRGTEAFF
cdr3_nt: TGCGCCAGCAGCCAAGCGTCAGGCCGGGGGACTGAAGCTTTCTTT

v_call: TRBV13
d_call: TRBD1
j_call: TRBJ1-2
clone_size: few
cdr3_aa: CASSLRRGQDYGYTF
cdr3_nt: TGTGCCAGCAGCTTAAGGAGGGGGCAGGACTATGGCTACACCTTC

v_call: TRBV6-5
d_call: TRBD1
j_call: TRBJ1-4
clone_size: NA
cdr3_aa: CASSRTGVTNEKLFF
cdr3_nt: TGTGCCAGCAGTCGGACAGGGGTAACTAATGAAAAACTGTTTTTT

v_call: TRBV5-1
d_call: TRBD1
j_call: TRBJ1-4
clone_size: few
cdr3_aa: CASSQTGTGGEKLFF
cdr3_nt: TGCGCCAGCAGCCAAACCGGGACAGGGGGTGAAAAACTGTTTTTT

v_call: TRBV28
d_call: TRBD2
j_call: TRBJ2-1
clone_size: NA
cdr3_aa: CASSFLGLAGAGEQFF
cdr3_nt: TGTGCCAGCAGTTTTCTGGGACTAGCGGGAGCCGGAGAGCAGTTCTTC

v_call: TRBV6-5
d_call: NA
j_call: TRBJ2-7
clone_size: NA
cdr3_aa: CASSQMGQPEQYF
cdr3_nt: TGTGCCAGCAGTCAGATGGGACAACCCGAGCAGTACTTC

v_call: TRBV4-1
d_call: NA
j_call: TRBJ1-2
clone_size: NA
cdr3_aa: CASSQIAGLSYGYTF
cdr3_nt: TGCGCCAGCAGCCAAATCGCGGGACTTTCGTATGGCTACACCTTC

v_call: TRBV12-3/TRBV12-4
d_call: NA
j_call: TRBJ1-1
clone_size: NA
cdr3_aa: CASSLSRNTEAFF
cdr3_nt: TGTGCCAGCAGTTTAAGTAGGAACACTGAAGCTTTCTTT

v_call: TRBV14
d_call: TRBD2
j_call: TRBJ2-7
clone_size: NA
cdr3_aa: CASSAPLAAYEQYF
cdr3_nt: TGTGCCAGCAGCGCGCCACTAGCGGCCTACGAGCAGTACTTC

v_call: TRBV18
d_call: TRBD1
j_call: TRBJ1-4
clone_size: NA
cdr3_aa: CASSPGTVNEKLFF
cdr3_nt: TGTGCCAGCTCACCAGGGACAGTTAATGAAAAACTGTTTTTT

v_call: TRBV5-1
d_call: NA
j_call: TRBJ1-1
clone_size: few
cdr3_aa: CASSLSGGGEAFF
cdr3_nt: TGCGCCAGCAGCTTGAGTGGGGGCGGTGAAGCTTTCTTT

v_call: TRBV19
d_call: NA
j_call: TRBJ2-1
clone_size: NA
cdr3_aa: CASSITGGYNEQFF
cdr3_nt: TGTGCCAGTAGTATAACCGGGGGCTACAATGAGCAGTTCTTC

v_call: TRBV30
d_call: TRBD1
j_call: TRBJ1-5
clone_size: NA
cdr3_aa: CAWRSTGTGIQPQHF
cdr3_nt: TGTGCCTGGAGATCTACCGGGACAGGGATTCAGCCCCAGCATTTT

v_call: TRBV7-9
d_call: TRBD1
j_call: TRBJ2-4
clone_size: NA
cdr3_aa: CASSLMRDRWLSF
cdr3_nt: TGTGCCAGCAGCTTAATGAGGGACAGGTGGTTATCCTTC

v_call: TRBV7-3
d_call: NA
j_call: TRBJ2-1
clone_size: NA
cdr3_aa: CASSSSGLMMSDEQFF
cdr3_nt: TGTGCCAGCAGCTCCTCCGGACTAATGATGAGTGATGAGCAGTTCTTC

v_call: TRBV30
d_call: NA
j_call: TRBJ1-6
clone_size: few
cdr3_aa: CAWSPPGGGHSPLHF
cdr3_nt: TGTGCCTGGAGTCCCCCTGGGGGGGGACATTCACCCCTCCACTTT

v_call: TRBV9
d_call: NA
j_call: TRBJ2-5
clone_size: NA
cdr3_aa: CASSVTLGVRETQYF
cdr3_nt: TGTGCCAGCAGCGTAACTTTAGGGGTTAGGGAGACCCAGTACTTC

v_call: TRBV2
d_call: TRBD1
j_call: TRBJ1-1
clone_size: NA
cdr3_aa: CASMRTGQTEAFF
cdr3_nt: TGTGCCAGCATGCGGACAGGGCAGACTGAAGCTTTCTTT

v_call: TRBV3-1/TRBV3-2
d_call: TRBD1
j_call: TRBJ1-1
clone_size: few
cdr3_aa: CASSQSGQGAEAFF
cdr3_nt: TGTGCCAGCAGCCAATCGGGACAGGGAGCTGAAGCTTTCTTT

v_call: TRBV11-1
d_call: TRBD2
j_call: TRBJ2-3
clone_size: NA
cdr3_aa: CASSPGLAESTDTQYF
cdr3_nt: TGTGCCAGCAGCCCCGGACTAGCAGAAAGCACAGATACGCAGTATTTT

v_call: TRBV16
d_call: TRBD1
j_call: TRBJ1-5
clone_size: NA
cdr3_aa: CASSQPGTGLGQPQHF
cdr3_nt: TGTGCCAGCAGCCAACCGGGGACAGGGCTGGGTCAGCCCCAGCATTTT

v_call: TRBV14
d_call: TRBD1
j_call: TRBJ1-1
clone_size: NA
cdr3_aa: CASSQLPGQGVTEAFF
cdr3_nt: TGTGCCAGCAGCCAACTTCCGGGACAGGGGGTCACTGAAGCTTTCTTT

v_call: TRBV14
d_call: TRBD2
j_call: TRBJ2-3
clone_size: NA
cdr3_aa: CASSQIRTSGGTDTQYF
cdr3_nt: TGTGCCAGCAGCCAGATTCGGACTAGCGGGGGCACAGATACGCAGTATTTT

v_call: TRBV2
d_call: TRBD1
j_call: TRBJ1-1
clone_size: NA
cdr3_aa: CASRRTGGLANTEAFF
cdr3_nt: TGTGCCAGCAGGCGGACAGGGGGCCTCGCGAACACTGAAGCTTTCTTT

v_call: TRBV2
d_call: NA
j_call: TRBJ2-7
clone_size: NA
cdr3_aa: CASSGEPYEQYF
cdr3_nt: TGTGCCAGCAGTGGTGAGCCCTACGAGCAGTACTTC

v_call: TRBV10-3
d_call: TRBD2
j_call: TRBJ2-1
clone_size: NA
cdr3_aa: CAISEGLAGVHEQFF
cdr3_nt: TGTGCCATCAGTGAAGGGCTAGCGGGAGTGCATGAGCAGTTCTTC

v_call: TRBV5-4
d_call: TRBD2
j_call: TRBJ2-7
clone_size: NA
cdr3_aa: CASRRTGIAGGNEQYF
cdr3_nt: TGTGCCAGCAGGCGGACAGGGATAGCGGGAGGGAACGAGCAGTACTTC

v_call: TRBV5-4
d_call: TRBD1
j_call: TRBJ2-3
clone_size: once
cdr3_aa: CASSYRGQVDTQYF
cdr3_nt: TGTGCCAGCAGCTACAGGGGCCAAGTAGATACGCAGTATTTT

v_call: TRBV28
d_call: NA
j_call: TRBJ2-5
clone_size: NA
cdr3_aa: CASSLGNGETQYF
cdr3_nt: TGTGCCAGCAGTTTAGGCAACGGGGAGACCCAGTACTTC

v_call: TRBV5-1
d_call: NA
j_call: TRBJ1-3
clone_size: once
cdr3_aa: CASSLDGSGSSISGNTIYF
cdr3_nt: TGCGCCAGCAGCTTGGACGGTTCAGGCTCGAGTATCTCTGGAAACACCATATATTTT

v_call: TRBV4-2
d_call: NA
j_call: TRBJ1-3
clone_size: NA
cdr3_aa: CASSQPGGGNTIYF
cdr3_nt: TGTGCCAGCAGCCAACCGGGGGGGGGAAACACCATATATTTT

v_call: TRBV30
d_call: NA
j_call: TRBJ2-3
clone_size: NA
cdr3_aa: CAWSALGESTDTQYF
cdr3_nt: TGTGCCTGGAGTGCACTAGGTGAAAGCACAGATACGCAGTATTTT

v_call: TRBV9
d_call: TRBD2
j_call: TRBJ2-3
clone_size: NA
cdr3_aa: CASSPTETSGGTDTQYF
cdr3_nt: TGTGCCAGCAGCCCAACGGAGACTAGCGGGGGCACAGATACGCAGTATTTT

v_call: TRBV5-5
d_call: TRBD2
j_call: TRBJ2-5
clone_size: NA
cdr3_aa: CASSLGGGWETQYF
cdr3_nt: TGTGCCAGCAGCTTGGGCGGGGGATGGGAGACCCAGTACTTC

v_call: TRBV18
d_call: NA
j_call: TRBJ2-2
clone_size: NA
cdr3_aa: CASSSVNRANTGELFF
cdr3_nt: TGTGCCAGCTCGTCGGTGAACAGAGCGAACACCGGGGAGCTGTTTTTT

v_call: TRBV2
d_call: NA
j_call: TRBJ2-1
clone_size: NA
cdr3_aa: CASSGEGTNEQFF
cdr3_nt: TGTGCCAGCAGTGGAGAGGGAACCAATGAGCAGTTCTTC

v_call: TRBV2
d_call: NA
j_call: TRBJ1-5
clone_size: NA
cdr3_aa: CASSVDSNQPQHF
cdr3_nt: TGTGCCAGCAGTGTAGATAGCAATCAGCCCCAGCATTTT

v_call: TRBV12-3/TRBV12-4
d_call: TRBD2
j_call: TRBJ2-5
clone_size: NA
cdr3_aa: CARRGGETQYF
cdr3_nt: TGTGCCAGGCGGGGGGGGGAGACCCAGTACTTC

v_call: TRBV2
d_call: NA
j_call: TRBJ2-1
clone_size: NA
cdr3_aa: CASSLRGAPGNEQFF
cdr3_nt: TGTGCCAGCAGTCTCCGGGGGGCCCCGGGGAATGAGCAGTTCTTC

v_call: TRBV4-1
d_call: TRBD1
j_call: TRBJ1-2
clone_size: NA
cdr3_aa: CASSQGQGGRGYTF
cdr3_nt: TGCGCCAGCAGCCAAGGACAGGGAGGACGTGGCTACACCTTC